This T cell receptor (beta chain) was retrieved from a study of cytomegalovirus exposure and HLA in healthy donors. Here immunoSEQ multiplex PCR was the method, and the copy in TCRdb shows in-frame clones only, minus some. Among about 76,000 clones listed, about 93% were seen once. This clone has a handful of counts. No antigen is known for it. Study-wide results and limits: Confirmation was obtained in vitro that a few CMV-associated chains are specific for CMV antigens. Cytomegalovirus association was assigned to under 200 TCR beta chains.

CDR1 MDHEN and CDR2 SYDVKM come from the germline V gene. The CDR3 sequence is 17 residues long. The trim removed 11 bases at V and 7 bases at J, leaving 17 bases unmatched. The sequencing sample was made of PBMCs. V is TRBV28 and J is TRBJ1-6, with 10 bases lining up with TRBD1. This TCR was sampled from a woman younger than 30 in good health and CMV-seronegative. CDR3 sequence reads: CAAQHWVWGQGNSPLHF. CDR3 nucleotides: TGTGCCGCTCAGCACTGGGTCTGGGGACAGGGGAATTCACCCCTCCACTTT.